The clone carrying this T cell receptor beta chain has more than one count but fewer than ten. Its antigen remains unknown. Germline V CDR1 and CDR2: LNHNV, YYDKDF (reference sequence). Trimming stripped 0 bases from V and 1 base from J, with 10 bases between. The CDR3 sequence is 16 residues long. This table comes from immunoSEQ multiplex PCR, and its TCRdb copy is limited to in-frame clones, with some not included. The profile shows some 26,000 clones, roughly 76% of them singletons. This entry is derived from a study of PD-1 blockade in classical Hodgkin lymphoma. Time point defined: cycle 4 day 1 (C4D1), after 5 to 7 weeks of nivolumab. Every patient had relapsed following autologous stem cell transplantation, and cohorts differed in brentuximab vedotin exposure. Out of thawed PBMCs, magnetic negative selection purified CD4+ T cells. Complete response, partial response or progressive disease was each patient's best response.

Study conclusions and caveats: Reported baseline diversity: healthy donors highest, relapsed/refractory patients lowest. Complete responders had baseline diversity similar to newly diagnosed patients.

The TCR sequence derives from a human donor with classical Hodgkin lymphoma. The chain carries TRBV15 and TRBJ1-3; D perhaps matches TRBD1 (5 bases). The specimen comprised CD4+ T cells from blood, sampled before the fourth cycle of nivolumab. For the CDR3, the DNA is TGTGCCACCAGCAGAGATTTGGGGGTTTCTGGAAACACCATATATTTT. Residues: CATSRDLGVSGNTIYF. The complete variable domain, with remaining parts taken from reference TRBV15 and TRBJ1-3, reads DAMVIQNPRYQVTQFGKPVTLSCSQTLNHNVMYWYQQKSSQAPKLLFHYYDKDFNNEADTPDNFQSRRPNTSFCFLDIRSPGLGDTAMYLCATSRDLGVSGNTIYFGEGSWLTVV.